These 3 T cell receptor beta chains share one sample of origin, sequenced in a study of T cells in Graves' hyperthyroidism and ophthalmopathy. Regions amplified from RNA transcripts were the TCR beta CDR3 regions. A set of HTBI primers served as the primers for a first-round RT-PCR of the TCR CDR3. TCRdb used MiXCR to reprocess the multiplex PCR reads, holding one entry per CDR3 protein. The sample shows approximately 740,000 distinct CDR3 sequences, 12% to 15% of them seen only once. The sequenced sample was blood. The receptors here all came from a woman aged 18-29 years with Graves' hyperthyroidism.

This clonotype was seen many times. The J gene is TRBJ2-1, the V gene TRBV12-3 or TRBV12-4; either TRBD1 or TRBD2 may supply D (5 bases each). Trimming pared 1 base from V and 7 bases from J, leaving 11 bases between. The CDR3 has 14 amino acids. The CDR3 DNA reads as TGTGCCAGCAGTTTAGGCCGTGAGGGGAATGAGCAGTTCTTC. Translation gives CASSLGREGNEQFF.

The rearrangement joins TRBV5-1 to TRBJ2-3; D gene uncertain. The germline V gene has CDR1 SGHRS and CDR2 YFSETQ. V lost 3 bases, J lost 0 bases, and 14 bases lay in between. The CDR3 consists of 16 residues. The CDR3 region is CASSSAATDSTDTQYF. The CDR3 region has the DNA TGCGCCAGCAGCTCTGCAGCAACCGATAGCACAGATACGCAGTATTTT.

This clonotype was observed a few times. The rearrangement links TRBV30 to TRBJ1-5; no definite D call. Germline lookup yields CDR1 GTSNPN and CDR2 SVGIG (reference sequence). This CDR3 region has 14 residues. V was cut by 3 bases and J by 2 bases, with 11 bases left in between. Here the CDR3 DNA reads TGTGCCTGGAGAATCCCTTGGGGCAATCAGCCCCAGCATTTT. It specifies CAWRIPWGNQPQHF.